The next 26 T cell receptor beta chains were all read from a single sample in a study of metastatic and nonmetastatic thyroid tumors (dated by TCRdb to the early 2020s). None of the patients had been given any treatment before thyroid surgery. Library preparation used PCR. Sequencing took place on an Illumina HiSeq 4000. The public reads were reanalyzed by TCRdb: fastp trimming at Q25, MiXCR alignment, in-frame beta chains only. Counted in this sample were around 89,000 clones; 15% of them appeared once. About 3.6% of the sample goes to the ten largest clones. The sample taken for sequencing was blood. Receptors were obtained from a female donor with papillary thyroid cancer or a benign thyroid nodule (not recorded which). Some clones in this sample may be carry-over from other donors' samples.

This clone was detected ten times or more. The chain couples TRBV3-1 to TRBJ1-3; 11 positions match TRBD1. The CDR3 is 15 residues long. Germline V CDR1 and CDR2: LGHDT, YNNKEL (reference sequence). The junction had 4 bases not matched to a gene; V was cut back by 5 bases and J by 4 bases. CDR3 loop: CASSSDRGPGNTIYF. CDR3 nucleotides: TGTGCCAGCAGCTCGGACAGGGGGCCAGGAAACACCATATATTTT.

To note about this clone: A read error is likely, as this CDR3 ends without the conserved phenylalanine or tryptophan. The chain combines TRBV20-1 with TRBJ2-2; D assignment may be TRBD1 or TRBD2 (9 bases each). There are 14 residues in the CDR3. CDR1 and CDR2 (germline): DFQATT, SNEGSKA (reference sequence). CDR3 sequence (DNA): TGCAGTTCTAGCGGGGACAGGGTCCCCGGGGAGCTGTTTTCT. Its translation: CSSSGDRVPGELFS.

This clone was observed many times. In DNA, the CDR3 is TGCGCCAGCAGCAACGGGGCAACTAATGAAAAACTGTTTTTT. Translated: CASSNGATNEKLFF. The chain joins TRBV5-1 to TRBJ1-4, with unresolved D. The germline V and J ends were trimmed by 4 bases and 0 bases, with 7 bases remaining between them. The CDR3 has 14 residues. CDR1 is SGHRS, CDR2 YFSETQ, per germline.

This clone was detected many times. This chain uses TRBV5-1 with TRBJ2-2, with 7 positions matching TRBD2. The germline gives CDR1 SGHRS, CDR2 YFSETQ. This CDR3 comprises 14 residues. The V and J ends lost 0 bases and 6 bases, in that order; junction bases with no gene match: 2. CDR3 coding DNA: TGCGCCAGCAGCTTGGGCGGGGGTTCCGGGGAGCTGTTTTTT. Encoded protein: CASSLGGGSGELFF. Supplemented by reference TRBV5-1 and TRBJ2-2, the full variable domain reads KAGVTQTPRYLIKTRGQQVTLSCSPISGHRSVSWYQQTPGQGLQFLFEYFSETQRNKGNFPGRFSGRQFSNSRSEMNVSTLELGDSALYLCASSLGGGSGELFFGEGSRLTVL.

There are many counts of this clone. This rearrangement joins TRBV28 to TRBJ1-2; D not resolved. The ends were cut back, 5 bases at V and 5 bases at J, with 9 bases in the middle. Germline assignment: CDR1 MDHEN and CDR2 SYDVKM. The CDR3 is made up of 12 amino acids. CDR3 residues: CASSTNRYGYTF. For the CDR3, the DNA is TGTGCCAGCAGTACCAACCGATATGGCTACACCTTC.

This clone was recorded at least ten times. The V and J genes are TRBV27 and TRBJ2-3, with 7 bases matching TRBD2. Germline V gives CDR1 MNHEY, CDR2 SMNVEV (reference sequence). V gave up 2 bases and J gave up 6 bases; unmatched junction bases: 5. The CDR3 length is 14 residues. The CDR3: CASSLVGGGDTQYF. Written as DNA, the CDR3 is TGTGCCAGCAGTTTAGTTGGCGGGGGTGATACGCAGTATTTT.

This clone was picked up many times. A much bigger clone sits one base away, suggesting this may be a read error. Other DNA sequences in this specimen translate into the identical CDR3. V and J are TRBV19 and TRBJ1-2; D ambiguous. The CDR3 runs to 12 residues. Looked up from germline, CDR1 is LNHDA and CDR2 is SQIVND (reference sequence). V was pared by 1 base and J by 7 bases, with 7 bases between. CDR3 DNA: TGTGCCAGTAGTATAGCAGAGGGTGGCTACACCTTC. Translation: CASSIAEGGYTF. Filled out from reference TRBV19 and TRBJ1-2, the complete variable domain reads DGGITQSPKYLFRKEGQNVTLSCEQNLNHDAMYWYRQDPGQGLRLIYYSQIVNDFQKGDIAEGYSVSREKKESFPLTVTSAQKNPTAFYLCASSIAEGGYTFGSGTRLTVV.

The table lists this clone with many counts. The chain combines TRBV20-1 with TRBJ1-5; D is unclear. The germline gives CDR1 DFQATT, CDR2 SNEGSKA (reference sequence). V was trimmed by 3 bases and J by 2 bases, leaving 5 bases between them. This CDR3 has 12 amino acids. The CDR3, as DNA: TGCAGTGCTAGCTTGCGCAATCAGCCCCAGCATTTT. This gives the protein CSASLRNQPQHF.

The V call is TRBV11-2, the J call TRBJ1-5; D not certain. The germline V gene has CDR1 SGHAT and CDR2 FQNNGV. The length of the CDR3 is 13 residues. Trimming took 3 bases from V and 5 from J, leaving 8 bases between them. CDR3 sequence reads: CASSLGTYQPQHF. The CDR3 DNA sequence: TGTGCCAGCAGCTTGGGCACCTATCAGCCCCAGCATTTT.

This clone has ten or more counts. The rearrangement uses TRBV28 and TRBJ1-1, with D maybe TRBD1 (6 bases). The CDR3 has 15 amino acids. Deletions cut 8 bases from V and 4 bases from J, with 20 bases between. Germline CDR1 and CDR2: MDHEN and SYDVKM. In DNA, the CDR3 is TGTGCCAGCTCACGGACACAGGGATGGCGCACTGAAGCTTTCTTT. This translates into CASSRTQGWRTEAFF. The entire variable domain, with the rest obtained from reference TRBV28 and TRBJ1-1, is as follows: DVKVTQSSRYLVKRTGEKVFLECVQDMDHENMFWYRQDPGLGLRLIYFSYDVKMKEKGDIPEGYSVSREKKERFSLILESASTNQTSMYLCASSRTQGWRTEAFFGQGTRLTVV.

This clone was counted at least ten times. Other DNA sequences in this specimen translate into the identical CDR3. This chain joins TRBV7-8 and TRBJ2-2; TRBD2 aligns across 8 bases. The ends lost 0 bases at V and 0 bases at J; junction bases unmatched: 6. Germline values: CDR1 SGHVS, CDR2 FQNEAQ. The CDR3 length is 18 residues. The CDR3 bases are TGTGCCAGCAGCTTAGCGGGACTAGACTTCGCGAACACCGGGGAGCTGTTTTTT. Its protein product is CASSLAGLDFANTGELFF.

This clone has a count of ten or more. The chain employs TRBV11-3 and TRBJ2-7; 10 bases are shared with TRBD1. CDR3 length: 13 residues. V lost 5 bases and J lost 7; bases outside the gene matches: 5. Looked up from germline, CDR1 is SGHNT and CDR2 is YENEEA. CDR3 in amino acids: CASSPGQGEEQYF. The CDR3, as DNA: TGTGCCAGCAGCCCCGGACAGGGGGAAGAGCAGTACTTC.

Notes on this clone: Possible read error: a much larger clone is one base away. The chain couples TRBV3-1 to TRBJ2-1, with 12 positions matching TRBD2. From germline, CDR1 is LGHDT and CDR2 YNNKEL (reference sequence). The CDR3 length is 17 residues. CDR3 nucleotides: TGTGCCAGCATCCAAGTATTGCTAGCGGGGGGGCCGAATGAGCAGTTCTTC. It translates to CASIQVLLAGGPNEQFF.

This clone was counted once. A much bigger clone sits one base away, suggesting this may be a read error. The gene calls are TRBV7-7 and TRBJ2-5; D is ambiguous. The germline V gene encodes CDR1 SSHAT and CDR2 FNYEAQ (reference sequence). The CDR3 contains 13 residues. The CDR3 spells CGSSPQGQETQYF. The DNA of the CDR3 is TGTGGTAGCAGCCCCCAAGGACAAGAGACCCAGTACTTC.

In this sample, this clone turned up once. This could be a read error, since a much larger clone is one nucleotide away. The gene calls are TRBV4-2 and TRBJ1-5; 8 nucleotides align to TRBD1. The germline V gene encodes CDR1 LGHNA and CDR2 YNFKEQ. The CDR3 is 15 amino acids. CDR3 sequence: CAISPWDRSDQPQHF. In nucleotides, the CDR3 is TGTGCCATCAGCCCCTGGGACAGGTCGGATCAGCCCCAGCATTTT.

This clone was detected many times. The chain recombines TRBV6-2 or TRBV6-3 with TRBJ1-4; unclear D gene. The germline CDR1 and CDR2 sequences are MNHEY and SVGEGT. The CDR3 length is 13 residues. The CDR3 protein is CACSRKGGEKLFF. The DNA for the CDR3 is TGTGCTTGCTCAAGGAAGGGAGGCGAAAAACTGTTTTTT.

This clone occurred many times. The gene calls are TRBV20-1 and TRBJ1-2; D gene ambiguous. Germline CDR1 and CDR2: DFQATT and SNEGSKA (reference sequence). The CDR3 is 14 residues long. Trimming cost V 1 base and J 4 bases, with 13 bases left between them. CDR3 DNA sequence: TGCAGTGCTAGAGGACACTCGATTAGCTATGGCTACACCTTC. This encodes CSARGHSISYGYTF.

This clone appeared a few times. Its ends do not fully match the called genes, so a read error is possible. The V and J genes are TRBV19 and TRBJ2-6; 9 positions match TRBD1. The CDR3 covers 19 residues. Germline V gene sequence: CDR1 LNHDA, CDR2 SQIVND (reference sequence). In DNA, the CDR3 is TGTGCCAGTAGTATCCTCGGACAGGGGCTAAATACTGGGGCCAACGTCCCGACTTTC. Encoded protein: CASSILGQGLNTGANVPTF.

This clone turned up a few times. Since a much larger clone is just one base distant, this may be a read error. V usage is TRBV11-2 and J usage is TRBJ1-2, with 7 bases fitting TRBD1. The germline V gene has CDR1 SGHAT and CDR2 FQNNGV. CDR3 length: 15 residues. V was pared by 2 bases and J by 5 bases, with 8 bases of the junction left unmatched. Here the CDR3 DNA reads TGTGCCAGCAGCTTATATGGATCAGGGGGGTATGGCTACACCTTC. The encoded protein is CASSLYGSGGYGYTF. Drawing the rest from reference TRBV11-2 and TRBJ1-2, the complete variable domain is EAGVAQSPRYKIIEKRQSVAFWCNPISGHATLYWYQQILGQGPKLLIQFQNNGVVDDSQLPKDRFSAERLKGVDSTLKIQPAKLEDSAVYLCASSLYGSGGYGYTFGSGTRLTVV.

This clone was detected many times. The V call is TRBV20-1, the J call TRBJ2-6, with D perhaps matching TRBD1 (6 bases). CDR1 is DFQATT, CDR2 SNEGSKA, per germline (reference sequence). The CDR3 contains 18 residues. V gave up 5 bases and J gave up 0 bases, with 20 bases separating them. The CDR3 DNA is TGCAGTGCTGATATAACCGGAACAGGGACCTCTGGGGCCAACGTCCTGACTTTC. This sequence encodes CSADITGTGTSGANVLTF.

This chain joins TRBV6-1 and TRBJ1-2; no definite D call. Trimming cost V 5 bases and J 4 bases, with 14 bases left between them. From germline, CDR1 is MNHNS and CDR2 SASEGT. The CDR3 runs 14 residues. The CDR3 is CASSSASSAYGYTF. CDR3 DNA sequence: TGTGCCAGCAGTTCCGCTTCCTCTGCCTATGGCTACACCTTC.

The V gene is TRBV19, the J gene TRBJ1-4; 7 bases are shared with TRBD1. The germline V gene has CDR1 LNHDA and CDR2 SQIVND (reference sequence). After removal of 7 bases from V and 8 bases from J, the junction contained 16 bases not matched to a gene. This CDR3 is built from 16 residues. CDR3 amino acids: CASTNLRGTVVEKLFF. DNA for the CDR3: TGTGCCAGTACCAATCTAAGGGGGACAGTTGTCGAAAAACTGTTTTTT.

There are many counts of this clone. J is TRBJ2-7 and V is TRBV19; D perhaps matches TRBD1 (5 bases). This CDR3 region has 11 residues. The V gene lost 2 bases and the J gene lost 7 bases, with 6 bases spanning the gap. The V gene's germline CDR1 is LNHDA and CDR2 SQIVND (reference sequence). CDR3: CASSIKGEQYF. CDR3 sequence (DNA): TGTGCCAGTAGTATAAAGGGGGAGCAGTACTTC. Filled out from reference TRBV19 and TRBJ2-7, the complete variable domain reads DGGITQSPKYLFRKEGQNVTLSCEQNLNHDAMYWYRQDPGQGLRLIYYSQIVNDFQKGDIAEGYSVSREKKESFPLTVTSAQKNPTAFYLCASSIKGEQYFGPGTRLTVT.

This clone was counted ten times or more. At the DNA level, this CDR3 is encoded by other sequences in the same sample as well. The chain has TRBV5-1 and TRBJ2-1, with 8 bases lining up with TRBD1. The CDR3 is 15 amino acids. Germline V CDR1 and CDR2: SGHRS, YFSETQ. V shed 3 bases and J 7 bases; nucleotides not matched to a gene: 9. CDR3 amino acids: CASSSFPDRVNEQFF. CDR3 coding DNA: TGCGCCAGCAGCTCCTTCCCGGACAGGGTGAATGAGCAGTTCTTC. Filled out from reference TRBV5-1 and TRBJ2-1, the complete variable domain reads KAGVTQTPRYLIKTRGQQVTLSCSPISGHRSVSWYQQTPGQGLQFLFEYFSETQRNKGNFPGRFSGRQFSNSRSEMNVSTLELGDSALYLCASSSFPDRVNEQFFGPGTRLTVL.

This clone came up many times. The chain uses TRBV2 and TRBJ2-3; tentatively, D is TRBD2 (5 bases). The CDR3 runs to 13 residues. The V gene lost 0 bases and the J gene lost 4 bases, with 5 bases spanning the gap. Germline V CDR1 and CDR2: SNHLY, FYNNEI. DNA for the CDR3: TGTGCCAGCAGTGAAGCGGGAGCAGATACGCAGTATTTT. This codes for CASSEAGADTQYF.

The rearrangement links TRBV5-1 to TRBJ2-1, with 11 nucleotides matching TRBD1. This CDR3 is 19 amino acids long. After removal of 4 bases from V and 2 bases from J, the junction contained 14 bases not matched to a gene. Germline-derived CDR1 and CDR2 are SGHRS and YFSETQ. The CDR3 here is CASSEWTGGAGRPYNEQFF. DNA of the CDR3: TGCGCCAGCAGCGAATGGACAGGGGGCGCGGGAAGACCCTACAATGAGCAGTTCTTC.